The entry below describes one T cell receptor (beta chain). Its antigen is currently not known. No base-level quality is on record; no much larger clone is a single base apart. Other DNA sequences of this sample code for an identical CDR3. To isolate intraepithelial and lamina propria lymphocytes from graft specimens, dithiothreitol, EDTA incubations and collagenase D digestion were used. Serial intestinal graft biopsy specimens collected up to 600 days after transplant underwent bulk TCR-beta sequencing. This record comes from a study of graft-versus-host responses after intestinal transplantation (dated by TCRdb to 2020 to 2022). For the study in its entirety: The transplants that recipients got were multivisceral, liver-intestinal, or isolated intestinal. A peak of at least 4% donor T cells among recipient peripheral blood mononuclear cells was the definition used for donor T cell macrochimerism. Samples from a few later patients were sequenced in-house on an Illumina MiSeq with MiXCR processing rather than by the commercial service. A cohort of about 26 intestinal transplant recipients, including one retransplant, was enrolled, and a few patients lacking pretransplant specimens were excluded. All recipients received anti-thymocyte globulin induction followed by maintenance tacrolimus and steroids for about three years. To identify alloreactive clones, pre-transplant mixed lymphocyte reaction products were sequenced and compared with unstimulated pre-transplant donor and recipient T cells. After intestinal transplantation, graft-versus-host and host-versus-graft alloreactive T cell clones were followed in the graft, circulation and bone marrow using bulk TCR-beta CDR3 sequencing.

Per the germline V gene, SGHTS is the CDR1 and YDEGEE is the CDR2. The CDR3 contains 14 residues, cysteine and phenylalanine counted. The retained sequence is limited to the CDR3, 42 bases, with the frame set at the first base. V is shortened by 0 bases, J by 3 bases, and the region joining them spans 7 bases. Libraries were constructed by the immunoSEQ multiplex PCR assay. High-throughput TCR-beta CDR3 sequencing of genomic DNA from most patients was performed by Adaptive Biotechnologies. For the original study's pipeline: TCR sequencing data were retrieved from Adaptive's ImmunoSEQ software for about 17 patients, whereas a few other patients were processed with MiXCR and VDJtools. CDR3 nucleotide sequences shared between donor and recipient were removed because the origin of such sequences could not be assigned. Alloreactive clones required at least 2-fold expansion over unstimulated cells and minimum CFSE-low frequency of 0.002% (template counts) or 0.001% (read counts). Mappable clones were those detected in sequenced pre-transplant spleen, lymph node, or MLR CFSE-low populations of the donor or recipient. Cumulative frequency of alloreactive clones was calculated as a percentage of all sequences weighted by copy number. The table was pulled from immuneACCESS by TCRdb, which kept in-frame rearrangements only. Such tables lose some clones; where checked, under half of the loss comes from unresolved V genes, and the rest has no known cause. The V and J calls and clone size were taken over from that table, and D and trimming were inferred from the DNA. The sample data list approximately 16,000 clones, and 70% of these were observed just once. Of the sample, roughly 25% is held by the ten largest clones.

Findings and caveats that apply to the study as a whole: High GvH to HvG T cell clonal ratios were observed in the allografts of patients with donor T cell macrochimerism. Peak levels of circulating GvH clones were associated with declines in HvG clones early after transplant. GvH clones turned up in recipient bone marrow, with some appearing earlier in ileal mucosa or blood, a pattern consistent with an intestinal mucosal origin. Conclusions were limited by the relatively low number and heterogeneity of intestinal transplant patients.

The sequencing here drew on ileum tissue, taken just over 700 days after intestinal transplantation. This receptor was obtained from a human patient who received an intestinal transplant, so some T cells may come from the graft donor. The chain is assembled from TRBV5-8 and TRBJ1-5; the D gene identity is not certain. The DNA reads as follows: TGTGCCAGCAGCTTGGAACCGGACAATCAGCCCCAGCATTTT. Its coded protein is CASSLEPDNQPQHF.